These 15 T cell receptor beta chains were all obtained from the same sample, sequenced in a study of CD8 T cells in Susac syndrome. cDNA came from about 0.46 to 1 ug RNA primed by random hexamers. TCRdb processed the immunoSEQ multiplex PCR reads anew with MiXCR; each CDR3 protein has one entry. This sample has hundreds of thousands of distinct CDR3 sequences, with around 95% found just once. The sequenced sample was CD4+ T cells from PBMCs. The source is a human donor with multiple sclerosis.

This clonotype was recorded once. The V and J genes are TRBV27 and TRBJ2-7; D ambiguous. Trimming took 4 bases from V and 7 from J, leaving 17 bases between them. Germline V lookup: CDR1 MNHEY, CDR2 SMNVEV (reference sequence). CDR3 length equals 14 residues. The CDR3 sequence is CASSSVLHGWEQYV. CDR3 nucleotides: TGTGCCAGCAGTTCTGTTCTACACGGATGGGAGCAGTACGTC.

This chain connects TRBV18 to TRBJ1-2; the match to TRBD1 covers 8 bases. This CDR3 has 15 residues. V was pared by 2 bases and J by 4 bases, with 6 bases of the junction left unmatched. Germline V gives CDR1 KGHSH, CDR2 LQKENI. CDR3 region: CASSPGDRGGYGYTF. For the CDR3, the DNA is TGTGCCAGCTCACCAGGAGACAGGGGAGGCTATGGCTACACCTTC.

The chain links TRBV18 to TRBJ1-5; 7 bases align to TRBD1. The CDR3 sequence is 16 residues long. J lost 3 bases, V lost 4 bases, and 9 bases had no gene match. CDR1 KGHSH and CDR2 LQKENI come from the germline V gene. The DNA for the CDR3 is TGTGCCAGCTCACAAATCGAGACAGGGTACAATCAGCCCCAGCATTTT. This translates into CASSQIETGYNQPQHF.

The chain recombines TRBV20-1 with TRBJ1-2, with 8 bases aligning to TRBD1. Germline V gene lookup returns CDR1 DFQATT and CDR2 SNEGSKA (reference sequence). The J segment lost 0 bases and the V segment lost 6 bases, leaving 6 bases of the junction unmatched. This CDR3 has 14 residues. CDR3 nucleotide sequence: TGCAGTGCCCCCTCGGACAGGGCTAACTATGGCTACACCTTC. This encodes CSAPSDRANYGYTF.

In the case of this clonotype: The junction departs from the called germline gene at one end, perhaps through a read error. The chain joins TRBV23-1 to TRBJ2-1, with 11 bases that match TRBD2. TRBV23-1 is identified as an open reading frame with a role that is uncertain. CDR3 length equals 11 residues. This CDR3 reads CASSQQGLAVF. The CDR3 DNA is TGCGCCAGCAGTCAACAGGGACTAGCGGTCTTC.

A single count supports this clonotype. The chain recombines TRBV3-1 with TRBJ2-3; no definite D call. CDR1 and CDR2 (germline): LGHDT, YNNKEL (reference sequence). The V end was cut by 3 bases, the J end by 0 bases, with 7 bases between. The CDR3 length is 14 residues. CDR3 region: CASSQGDSTDTQYF. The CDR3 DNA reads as TGTGCCAGCAGCCAGGGTGACAGCACAGATACGCAGTATTTT.

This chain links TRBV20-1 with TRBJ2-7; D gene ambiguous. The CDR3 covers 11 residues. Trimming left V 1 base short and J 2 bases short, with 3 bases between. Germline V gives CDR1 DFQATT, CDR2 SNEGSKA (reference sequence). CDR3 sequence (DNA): TGCAGTGCTAGAGGCGCCTACGAGCAGTACGTC. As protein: CSARGAYEQYV.

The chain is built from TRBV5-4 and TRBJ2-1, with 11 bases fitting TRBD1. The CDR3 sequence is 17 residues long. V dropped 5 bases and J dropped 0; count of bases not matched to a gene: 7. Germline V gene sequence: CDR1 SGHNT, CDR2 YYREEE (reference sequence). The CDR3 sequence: CASSPDRGPSSYNEQFF. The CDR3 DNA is TGTGCCAGCAGTCCGGACAGGGGGCCCTCCTCCTACAATGAGCAGTTCTTC.

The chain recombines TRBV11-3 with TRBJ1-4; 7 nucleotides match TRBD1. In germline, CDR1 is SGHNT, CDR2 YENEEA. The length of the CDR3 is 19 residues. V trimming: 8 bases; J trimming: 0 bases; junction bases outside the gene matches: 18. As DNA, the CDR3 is TGTGCCAGCCGGGGATCGGCAGGGGGTTTTTTTGCAACTAATGAAAAACTGTTTTTT. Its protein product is CASRGSAGGFFATNEKLFF.

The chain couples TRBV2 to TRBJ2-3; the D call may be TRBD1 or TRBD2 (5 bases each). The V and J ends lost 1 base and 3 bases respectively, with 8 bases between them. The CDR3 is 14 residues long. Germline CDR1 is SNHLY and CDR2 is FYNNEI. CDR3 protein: CASSEGDPTDTQYF. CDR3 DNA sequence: TGTGCCAGCAGTGAAGGGGACCCGACAGATACGCAGTATTTT.

This CDR3 reads CASSEAVGHPPTKLFF. CDR3 DNA: TGTGCCAGCAGTGAAGCGGTTGGACACCCCCCGACAAAACTGTTTTTT. This sequence joins TRBV6-1 and TRBJ1-4, with D maybe TRBD1 (5 bases). This CDR3 comprises 16 residues. In germline, CDR1 is MNHNS, CDR2 SASEGT. Deletions cut 0 bases from V and 10 bases from J, with 18 bases between.

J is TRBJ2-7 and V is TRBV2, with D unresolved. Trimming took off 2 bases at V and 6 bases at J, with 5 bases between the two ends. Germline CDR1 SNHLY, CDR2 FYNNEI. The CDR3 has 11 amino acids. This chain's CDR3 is CASSELAEQYV. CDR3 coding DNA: TGTGCCAGCAGTGAACTCGCCGAGCAGTACGTC.

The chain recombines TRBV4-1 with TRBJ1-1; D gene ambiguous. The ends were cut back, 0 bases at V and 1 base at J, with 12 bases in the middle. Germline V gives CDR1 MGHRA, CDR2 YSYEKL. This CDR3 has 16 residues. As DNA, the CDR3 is TGCGCCAGCAGCCAAGAAATGTGGGGATCGAACACTGAAGCTTTCTTT. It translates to CASSQEMWGSNTEAFF.

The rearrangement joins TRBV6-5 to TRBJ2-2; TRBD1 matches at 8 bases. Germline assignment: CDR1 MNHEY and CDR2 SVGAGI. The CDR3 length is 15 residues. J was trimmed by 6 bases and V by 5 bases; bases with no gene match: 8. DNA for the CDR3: TGTGCCAGCAGTAGAGCGACAGGGGTGGCCGGGGAGCTGTTTTTT. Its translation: CASSRATGVAGELFF.

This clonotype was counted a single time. CDR3 loop: CASSPTPWTDQSYNEQFF. The CDR3 nucleotides read TGTGCCAGCAGCCCAACCCCATGGACAGACCAGTCCTACAATGAGCAGTTCTTC. V gene TRBV7-9 combines with J gene TRBJ2-1, with D possibly matching TRBD1 (6 bases). Germline V gives CDR1 SEHNR, CDR2 FQNEAQ (reference sequence). Trimming pared 5 bases from V and 1 base from J, leaving 21 bases between. The CDR3 is 18 amino acids.